The 17 T cell receptor beta chains below were found in one sample sequenced in a study of spatial heterogeneity in lung cancer. Study-level points and caveats: How many expanded intratumoral alpha and beta TCRs were present tracked the tumor mutation count, which was a count of nonsynonymous mutations.

These receptors lack a known antigen. Each CDR3 protein gets one entry after TCRdb re-called the 5' RACE reads with MiXCR. The sample has about 1,300 distinct CDR3 sequences; over 10% are singletons. Time point noted: sample taken at primary tumor resection. The material sequenced was lung tumor tissue, taken at surgery. The receptors come from a female donor with early-stage non-small cell lung cancer.

This clonotype is classed as medium-sized. In a library made to pick up alpha chains, this beta chain is a stray read with a size that means little. This chain uses TRBV20-1 with TRBJ2-7, with D perhaps TRBD2 (5 bases). The CDR3 has 14 amino acids. The germline V and J ends were trimmed by 5 bases and 4 bases, with 18 bases remaining between them. Germline loops: CDR1 DFQATT, CDR2 SNEGSKA (reference sequence). CDR3 protein: CSALDQRGLYEQYF. The CDR3 nucleotides are TGCAGTGCTTTGGACCAAAGAGGGCTTTACGAGCAGTACTTC.

With regard to this clonotype: Because the library targeted alpha chains, this beta chain is an off-target read whose size means little. The V call is TRBV12-3 or TRBV12-4, the J call TRBJ2-2; 7 bases agree with TRBD1. The V segment lost 7 bases and the J segment 9 bases; nucleotides outside the gene matches: 23. The CDR3 consists of 18 residues. The CDR3 DNA reads as TGTGCCAGCACCCTTCAGGCTACCGACGACAGGGTCCTGCGGGAGCTGTTTTTT. It is translated as CASTLQATDDRVLRELFF.

This clonotype is medium-sized. This beta chain came through as a stray read in a library set up for alpha chains, and its size says little. This rearrangement joins TRBV7-2 to TRBJ2-2; D may be TRBD2 (6 bases). V lost 2 bases and J lost 4, with 20 bases in between. This CDR3 is built from 18 residues. The V gene's germline CDR1 is SGHTA and CDR2 FQGNSA. The CDR3 nucleotides read TGTGCCAGCAGCTTACAATTCGAAGGAGGGCTGGGCACCGGGGAGCTGTTTTTT. It is translated as CASSLQFEGGLGTGELFF.

By share, this clonotype counts as medium-sized. This beta chain is an off-target read within a library intended for alpha chains, so its frequency means little. J is TRBJ2-7 and V is TRBV6-2 or TRBV6-3; D is perhaps TRBD2 (6 bases). Germline V gives CDR1 MNHEY, CDR2 SVGEGT. The CDR3 is 14 amino acids. Trimming removed 2 bases at V and 5 bases at J, with 13 bases between. As DNA, the CDR3 is TGTGCCAGCAGTTACCGACTAGTTCCCCACGAGCAGTACTTC. Translated, it gives CASSYRLVPHEQYF.

As for this clonotype: Because this beta chain is a stray read in a library intended to capture alpha chains, its abundance should not be given much weight. The rearrangement joins TRBV29-1 to TRBJ2-3, with D maybe TRBD2 (5 bases). Germline-derived CDR1 and CDR2 are SQVTM and ANQGSEA. The V and J ends lost 4 bases and 9 bases respectively, with 11 bases between them. The CDR3 covers 11 residues. CDR3 sequence: CSVGTPLTQYF. DNA for the CDR3: TGCAGCGTTGGGACTCCCTTAACGCAGTATTTT.

The table lists this clonotype with many counts. A library made for alpha chains picked up this beta chain off target, so its size means little. The chain couples TRBV2 to TRBJ2-4; 7 bases match TRBD1. The ends lost 5 bases at V and 10 bases at J; junction bases unmatched: 11. The CDR3 is 14 amino acids. Germline V lookup: CDR1 SNHLY, CDR2 FYNNEI. The CDR3 bases are TGTGCCAGCAGTCTCAGCCCGACAGGGAATATTCAGTACTTC. Protein product: CASSLSPTGNIQYF.

This clonotype ranks as medium-sized. The library was prepared for alpha chains; this beta chain is a stray read, so its frequency means little. The chain links TRBV12-3 or TRBV12-4 to TRBJ2-3; D is unclear. V was trimmed by 4 bases and J by 5 bases, leaving 10 bases between them. The CDR3 is 13 residues long. This chain's CDR3 is CASSSPARDTQYF. In DNA form, the CDR3 reads TGTGCCAGCAGTTCTCCAGCTAGAGATACGCAGTATTTT.

This clonotype is labeled large. Since the library was made to target alpha chains, this beta chain is a stray read and its abundance is not meaningful. V and J are TRBV10-2 and TRBJ2-4; D might be TRBD1 or TRBD2, each matching 6 bases. The CDR3 is 15 residues long. Trimming shortened V by 10 bases and J by 2 bases, and 18 bases separated the two germline ends. Looked up from germline, CDR1 is WSHSY and CDR2 is SAAADI. The CDR3 sequence is CATRELGGSKNIQYF. CDR3 nucleotide sequence: TGCGCCACCAGGGAGCTAGGGGGGTCCAAAAACATTCAGTACTTC.

By share, this clonotype ranks as medium-sized (0.01 to 0.1%). This beta chain came through as a stray read in a library set up for alpha chains, and its size says little. This CDR3 reads CSAHWTGEGETQYF. CDR3 nucleotides: TGCAGTGCCCATTGGACAGGGGAAGGGGAGACCCAGTACTTC. The rearrangement joins TRBV20-1 to TRBJ2-5; TRBD1 agrees at 9 bases. In germline, CDR1 is DFQATT, CDR2 SNEGSKA (reference sequence). J lost 5 bases, V lost 6 bases, and 10 bases had no gene match. The CDR3 covers 14 residues.

By frequency in the sample, this clonotype is large. This beta chain appears as a stray read in a library generated for alpha chains; its size is not informative. The chain links TRBV6-6 to TRBJ1-4; TRBD1 might be the D (5 bases). V lost 5 bases and J lost 7, with 14 bases in between. The CDR3 runs to 14 residues. CDR1 and CDR2 (germline): MNHNY, SVGAGI (reference sequence). CDR3 sequence: CASSPRDWTEKLFF. CDR3 nucleotides: TGTGCCAGCAGTCCCCGGGACTGGACTGAAAAACTGTTTTTT.

This clonotype is categorized as hyperexpanded. This beta chain is an off-target read within a library intended for alpha chains, so its frequency means little. This chain uses TRBV7-9 with TRBJ2-7, with D unresolved. CDR1 SEHNR and CDR2 FQNEAQ come from the germline V gene (reference sequence). The CDR3 sequence is 14 residues long. V lost 5 bases and J lost 3, with 14 bases in between. The CDR3 DNA reads as TGTGCCAGCAGCCCATTTCCGGCTGGCTACGAGCAGTACTTC. It translates to CASSPFPAGYEQYF. Full variable domain (remainder filled in from reference TRBV7-9 and TRBJ2-7): DTGVSQNPRHKITKRGQNVTFRCDPISEHNRLYWYRQTLGQGPEFLTYFQNEAQLEKSRLLSDRFSAERPKGSFSTLEIQRTEQGDSAMYLCASSPFPAGYEQYFGPGTRLTVT.

In its sample, this clonotype ranks as medium-sized. This beta chain represents an off-target read in a library built for alpha chains; its size is of limited meaning. The V gene is TRBV23-1, the J gene TRBJ2-5; the match to TRBD1 covers 7 bases. TRBV23-1 is an open reading frame whose function is uncertain. The CDR3 has 15 residues. The V gene end was trimmed by 2 bases and the J gene end by 5 bases; junction bases not matched to a gene: 8. In nucleotides, the CDR3 is TGCGCCAGCAGTCAAGCGCCGACAGGGAGCGAGACCCAGTACTTC. It is translated as CASSQAPTGSETQYF.

This clonotype is classed as medium-sized. The library was built for alpha chains, so this beta chain is an off-target read and its size means little. The J gene is TRBJ2-3, the V gene TRBV4-3; 10 bases map to TRBD2. V shed 0 bases, J shed 4 bases, and the junction held 4 bases outside the gene matches. The CDR3 spans 16 residues. Per the germline V gene, CDR1 is LGHNA and CDR2 is YSLEER. The CDR3 DNA sequence: TGCGCCAGCAGCCAAGACCCTAGCGGGAGACCAGATACGCAGTATTTT. This encodes CASSQDPSGRPDTQYF.

This clonotype ranks as medium-sized. Within a library made for alpha chains, this beta chain is off target, and its count is uninformative. The chain couples TRBV29-1 to TRBJ2-5; 7 bases align to TRBD1. The V gene's germline CDR1 is SQVTM and CDR2 ANQGSEA. The CDR3 is 12 residues long. V trimming: 7 bases; J trimming: 1 base; junction bases outside the gene matches: 3. CDR3 loop: CSASGGQETQYF. The CDR3 DNA is TGCAGCGCTTCAGGGGGCCAAGAGACCCAGTACTTC.

This clonotype counts as large (0.1 to 1%). Because the library targeted alpha chains, this beta chain is an off-target read whose size means little. The rearrangement links TRBV12-3 or TRBV12-4 to TRBJ1-1, with 7 nucleotides matching TRBD1. The CDR3 is made up of 14 amino acids. The junction had 2 bases not matched to a gene; V was cut back by 3 bases and J by 1 base. The CDR3 region is CASSLSGGNTEAFF. The CDR3 DNA sequence: TGTGCCAGCAGTTTGTCAGGGGGGAACACTGAAGCTTTCTTT.

This clonotype was recorded at least ten times. With the library built for alpha chains, this beta chain is off target and its frequency is not meaningful. The chain has TRBV20-1 and TRBJ2-5; D remains ambiguous. Trimming pared 5 bases from V and 1 base from J, leaving 5 bases between. Germline lookup yields CDR1 DFQATT and CDR2 SNEGSKA (reference sequence). CDR3 size: 11 residues. The DNA for the CDR3 is TGCAGTGCTGAATTCCAAGAGACCCAGTACTTC. Its translation: CSAEFQETQYF.

This clonotype is labeled as medium-sized. Since it is a stray read in a library aimed at alpha chains, this beta chain has a size that is not meaningful. The rearrangement joins TRBV20-1 to TRBJ1-1; D perhaps matches TRBD1 (5 bases). This CDR3 region has 13 residues. V was cut by 2 bases and J by 7 bases, with 14 bases left in between. The germline V gene has CDR1 DFQATT and CDR2 SNEGSKA (reference sequence). This CDR3 reads CSARRGEQDEAFF. In nucleotides, the CDR3 is TGCAGTGCTAGACGAGGGGAGCAGGATGAAGCTTTCTTT.